This TCR beta chain is from a study of T-cell reconstitution after alpha-beta-depleted transplantation in children. Comment on this clonotype: Antigen specificity is unknown.

Unique molecular identifiers were used to barcode this TCRbeta library. From the PCR reads, TCRdb called clonotypes with MiXCR, one entry per CDR3 protein. The sample has around 580,000 distinct CDR3 sequences; over 20% are singletons. Overall study findings and caveats: Several patients had high TCRbeta diversity at day 60; it came from surviving recipient T cells and thymic progenitors. Approximately two months post-transplant, alpha-beta T cells reportedly originated from several hundred expanded graft clones. After one year, T-cell counts and TCRbeta diversity mostly came from new T cells.

The germline V gene has CDR1 SGDLS and CDR2 YYNGEE. The trim removed 4 bases at V and 5 bases at J, leaving 7 bases unmatched. The CDR3 runs to 14 residues. The source of this sequence is a boy under three years old with Wiskott-Aldrich syndrome, due to receive a stem cell transplant. This specimen consisted of PBMCs, obtained before TCRalphabeta/CD19-depleted stem cell transplant. The V call is TRBV9, the J call TRBJ2-5; 8 bases map to TRBD2. The CDR3 nucleotides are TGTGCCAGCAGCTACCGAGCGGGAGCTGAGACCCAGTACTTC. Translated, it gives CASSYRAGAETQYF.